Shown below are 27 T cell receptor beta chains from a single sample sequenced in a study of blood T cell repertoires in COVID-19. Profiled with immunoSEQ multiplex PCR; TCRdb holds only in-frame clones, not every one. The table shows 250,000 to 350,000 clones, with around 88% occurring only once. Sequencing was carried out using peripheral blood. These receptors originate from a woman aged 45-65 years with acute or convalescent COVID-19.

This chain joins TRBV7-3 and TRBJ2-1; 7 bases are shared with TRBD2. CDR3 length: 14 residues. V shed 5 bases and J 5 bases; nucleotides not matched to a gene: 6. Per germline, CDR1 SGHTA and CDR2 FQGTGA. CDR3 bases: TGTGCCAGCAGCACCGGGACTACCGACAATGAGCAGTTCTTC. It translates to CASSTGTTDNEQFF.

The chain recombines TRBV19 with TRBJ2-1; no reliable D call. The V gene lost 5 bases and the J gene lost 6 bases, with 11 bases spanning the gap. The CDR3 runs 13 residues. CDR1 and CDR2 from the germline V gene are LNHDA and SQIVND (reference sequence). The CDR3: CASSPQRSNEQFF. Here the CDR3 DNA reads TGTGCCAGTAGTCCGCAGCGAAGCAATGAGCAGTTCTTC.

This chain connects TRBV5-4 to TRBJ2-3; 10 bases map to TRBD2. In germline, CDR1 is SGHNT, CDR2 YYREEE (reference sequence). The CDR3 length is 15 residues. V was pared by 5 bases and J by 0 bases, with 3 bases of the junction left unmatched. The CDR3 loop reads CASSRTSGSTDTQYF. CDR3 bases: TGTGCCAGCAGTAGGACTAGCGGAAGCACAGATACGCAGTATTTT.

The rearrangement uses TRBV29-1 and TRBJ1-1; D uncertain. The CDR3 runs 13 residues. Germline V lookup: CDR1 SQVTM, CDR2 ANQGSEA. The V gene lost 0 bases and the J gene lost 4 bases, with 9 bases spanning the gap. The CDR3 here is CSVEEPGGTEAFF. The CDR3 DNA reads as TGCAGCGTTGAAGAACCAGGAGGCACTGAAGCTTTCTTT.

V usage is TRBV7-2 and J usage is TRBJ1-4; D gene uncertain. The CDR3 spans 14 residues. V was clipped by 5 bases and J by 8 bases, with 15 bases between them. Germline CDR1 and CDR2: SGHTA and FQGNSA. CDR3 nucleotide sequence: TGTGCCAGCAGCCCCAGAGAGGGAGGCGAAAAACTGTTTTTT. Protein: CASSPREGGEKLFF.

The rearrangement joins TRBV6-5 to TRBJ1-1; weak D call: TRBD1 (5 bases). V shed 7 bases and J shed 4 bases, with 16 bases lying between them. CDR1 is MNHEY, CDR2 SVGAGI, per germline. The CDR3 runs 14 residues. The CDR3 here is CASNPQGRATEAFF. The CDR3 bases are TGTGCCAGCAACCCCCAAGGCAGGGCCACTGAAGCTTTCTTT.

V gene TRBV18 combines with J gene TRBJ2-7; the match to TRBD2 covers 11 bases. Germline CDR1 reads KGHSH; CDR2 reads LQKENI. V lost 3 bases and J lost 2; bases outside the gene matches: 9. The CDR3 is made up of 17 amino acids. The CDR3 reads CASSPELAGDSAYEQYF. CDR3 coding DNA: TGTGCCAGCTCACCGGAACTAGCGGGAGATTCGGCCTACGAGCAGTACTTC.

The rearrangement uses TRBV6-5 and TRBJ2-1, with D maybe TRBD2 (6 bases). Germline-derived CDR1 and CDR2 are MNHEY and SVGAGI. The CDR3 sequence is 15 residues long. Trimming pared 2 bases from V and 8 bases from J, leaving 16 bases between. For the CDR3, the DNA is TGTGCCAGCAGTTACAGCGGGTCCCTAGGCTATGAGCAGTTCTTC. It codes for CASSYSGSLGYEQFF.

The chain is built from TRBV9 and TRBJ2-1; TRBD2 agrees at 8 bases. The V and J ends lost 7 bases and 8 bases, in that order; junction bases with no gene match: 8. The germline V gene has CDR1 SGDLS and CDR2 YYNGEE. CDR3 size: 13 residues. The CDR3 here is CASGGLGLYEQFF. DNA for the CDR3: TGTGCCAGCGGGGGACTAGGGCTTTATGAGCAGTTCTTC. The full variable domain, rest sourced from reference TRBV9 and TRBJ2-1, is DSGVTQTPKHLITATGQRVTLRCSPRSGDLSVYWYQQSLDQGLQFLIQYYNGEERAKGNILERFSAQQFPDLHSELNLSSLELGDSALYFCASGGLGLYEQFFGPGTRLTVL.

The CDR3 spells CASSPGLAGKTGELFF. The CDR3, as DNA: TGTGCCAGCAGCCCCGGACTAGCGGGTAAAACCGGGGAGCTGTTTTTT. This sequence joins TRBV3-1 (or the pseudogene TRBV3-2) and TRBJ2-2, with 11 positions matching TRBD2. The CDR3 runs to 16 residues. Trimming removed 4 bases from V and 5 bases from J; junction bases left unmatched: 6. Germline-derived CDR1 and CDR2 are LGHDT and YNNKEL (reference sequence).

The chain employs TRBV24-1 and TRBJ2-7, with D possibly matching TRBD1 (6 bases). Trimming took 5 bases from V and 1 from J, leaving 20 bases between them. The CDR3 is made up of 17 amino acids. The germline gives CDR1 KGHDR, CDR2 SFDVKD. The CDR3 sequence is CATSVTIDRSPSYEQYF. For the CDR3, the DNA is TGTGCCACCAGTGTTACCATCGACAGGTCACCATCCTACGAGCAGTACTTC.

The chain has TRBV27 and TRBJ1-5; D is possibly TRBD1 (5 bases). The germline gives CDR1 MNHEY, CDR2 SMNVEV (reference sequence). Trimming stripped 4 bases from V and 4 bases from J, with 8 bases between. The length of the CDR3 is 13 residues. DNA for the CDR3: TGTGCCAGCAGTTGGGGGGAAAATCAGCCCCAGCATTTT. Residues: CASSWGENQPQHF.

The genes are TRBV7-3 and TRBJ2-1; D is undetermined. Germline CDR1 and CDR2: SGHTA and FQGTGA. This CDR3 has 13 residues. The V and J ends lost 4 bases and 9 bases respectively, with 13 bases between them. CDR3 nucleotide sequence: TGTGCCAGCAGCTACCTAGGTAGAGGTGAGCAGTTCTTC. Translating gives CASSYLGRGEQFF.

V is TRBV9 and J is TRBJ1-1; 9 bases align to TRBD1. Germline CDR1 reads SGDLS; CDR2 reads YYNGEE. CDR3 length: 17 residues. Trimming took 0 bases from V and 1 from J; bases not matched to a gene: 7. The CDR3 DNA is TGTGCCAGCAGCGTAGCTATTGGGACAGGGAGGAACACTGAAGCTTTCTTT. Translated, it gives CASSVAIGTGRNTEAFF.

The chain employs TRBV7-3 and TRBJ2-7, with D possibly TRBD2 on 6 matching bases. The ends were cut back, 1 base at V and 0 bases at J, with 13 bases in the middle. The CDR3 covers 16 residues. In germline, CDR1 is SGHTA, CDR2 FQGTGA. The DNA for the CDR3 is TGTGCCAGCAGCTTAATGGGCGGGATGAGCTCCTACGAGCAGTACTTC. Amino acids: CASSLMGGMSSYEQYF.

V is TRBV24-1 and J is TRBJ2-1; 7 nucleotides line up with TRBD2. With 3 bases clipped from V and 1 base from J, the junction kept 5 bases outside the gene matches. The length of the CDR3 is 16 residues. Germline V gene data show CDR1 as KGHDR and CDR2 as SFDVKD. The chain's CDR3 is CATSDSGTDSYNEQFF. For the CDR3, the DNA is TGTGCCACCAGTGATAGCGGGACCGATTCCTACAATGAGCAGTTCTTC.

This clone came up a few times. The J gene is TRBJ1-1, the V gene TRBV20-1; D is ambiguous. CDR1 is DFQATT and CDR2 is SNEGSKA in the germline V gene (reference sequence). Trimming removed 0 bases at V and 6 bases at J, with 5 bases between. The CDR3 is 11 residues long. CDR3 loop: CSARDLPEAFF. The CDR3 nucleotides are TGCAGTGCTAGAGATCTACCTGAAGCTTTCTTT.

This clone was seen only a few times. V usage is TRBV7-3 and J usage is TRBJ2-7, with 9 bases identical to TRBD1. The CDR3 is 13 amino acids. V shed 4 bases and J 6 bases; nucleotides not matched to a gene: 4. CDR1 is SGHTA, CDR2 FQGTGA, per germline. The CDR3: CASSSGQGSEQYF. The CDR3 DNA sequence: TGTGCCAGCAGCTCGGGACAGGGATCCGAGCAGTACTTC.

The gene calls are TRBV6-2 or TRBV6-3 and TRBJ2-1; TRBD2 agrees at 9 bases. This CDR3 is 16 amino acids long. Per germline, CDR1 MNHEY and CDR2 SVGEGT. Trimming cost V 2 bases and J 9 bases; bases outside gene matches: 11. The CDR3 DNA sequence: TGTGCCAGCAGTTACGAATGGGCGGGAGGGCCGGTTGAGCAGTTCTTC. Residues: CASSYEWAGGPVEQFF.

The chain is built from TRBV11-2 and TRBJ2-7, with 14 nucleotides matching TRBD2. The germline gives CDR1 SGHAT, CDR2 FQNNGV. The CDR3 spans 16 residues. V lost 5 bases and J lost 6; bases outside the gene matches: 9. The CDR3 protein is CASSPPGLAGVGEQYF. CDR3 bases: TGTGCCAGCAGCCCTCCGGGACTAGCGGGAGTAGGCGAGCAGTACTTC.

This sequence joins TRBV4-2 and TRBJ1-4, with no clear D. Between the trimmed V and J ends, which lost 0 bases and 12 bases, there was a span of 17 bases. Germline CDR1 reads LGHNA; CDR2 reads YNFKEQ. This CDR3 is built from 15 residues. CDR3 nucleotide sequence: TGTGCCAGCAGCCAAGAGGGTGCAGCCGGGATGGAACTGTTTTTT. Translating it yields CASSQEGAAGMELFF.

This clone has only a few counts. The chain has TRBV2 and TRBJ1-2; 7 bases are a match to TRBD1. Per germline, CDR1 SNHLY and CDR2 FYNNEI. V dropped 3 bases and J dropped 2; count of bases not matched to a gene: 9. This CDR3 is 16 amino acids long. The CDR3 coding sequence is TGTGCCAGCAGTGATCTCTGGGACAGCCGAAACTATGGCTACACCTTC. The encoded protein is CASSDLWDSRNYGYTF.

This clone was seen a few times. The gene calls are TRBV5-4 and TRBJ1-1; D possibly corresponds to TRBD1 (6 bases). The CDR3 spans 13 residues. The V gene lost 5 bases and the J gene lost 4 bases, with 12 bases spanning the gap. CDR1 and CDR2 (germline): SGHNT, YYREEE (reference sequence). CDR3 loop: CASSPNRATEAFF. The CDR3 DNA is TGTGCCAGCAGTCCTAACAGGGCCACTGAAGCTTTCTTT. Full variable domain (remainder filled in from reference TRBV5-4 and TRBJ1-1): ETGVTQSPTHLIKTRGQQVTLRCSSQSGHNTVSWYQQALGQGPQFIFQYYREEENGRGNFPPRFSGLQFPNYSSELNVNALELDDSALYLCASSPNRATEAFFGQGTRLTVV.

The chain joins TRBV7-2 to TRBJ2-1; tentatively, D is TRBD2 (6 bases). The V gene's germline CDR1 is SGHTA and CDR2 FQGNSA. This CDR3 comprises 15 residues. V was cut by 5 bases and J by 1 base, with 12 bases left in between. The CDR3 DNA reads TGTGCCAGCAGCCCTCGGGACTCATCCTACAATGAGCAGTTCTTC. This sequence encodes CASSPRDSSYNEQFF.

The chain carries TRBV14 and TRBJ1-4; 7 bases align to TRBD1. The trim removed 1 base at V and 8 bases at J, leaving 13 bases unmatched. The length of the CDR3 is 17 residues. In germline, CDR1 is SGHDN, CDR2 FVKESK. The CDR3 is CASSQGQGRGFREKLFF. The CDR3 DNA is TGTGCCAGCAGCCAAGGACAGGGAAGGGGATTTCGGGAAAAACTGTTTTTT.

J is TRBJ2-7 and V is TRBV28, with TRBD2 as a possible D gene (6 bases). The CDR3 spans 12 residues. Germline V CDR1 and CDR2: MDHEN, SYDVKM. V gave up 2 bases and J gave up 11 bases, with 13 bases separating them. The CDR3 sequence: CASSLGETRKYF. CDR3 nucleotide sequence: TGTGCCAGCAGTTTAGGGGAGACTAGAAAGTACTTC.

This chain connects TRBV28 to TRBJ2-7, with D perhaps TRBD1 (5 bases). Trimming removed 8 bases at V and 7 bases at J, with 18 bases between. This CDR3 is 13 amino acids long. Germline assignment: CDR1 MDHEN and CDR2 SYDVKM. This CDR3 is CASSDNRPPEQYF. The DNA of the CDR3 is TGTGCCAGCTCCGATAACAGGCCCCCAGAGCAGTACTTC.